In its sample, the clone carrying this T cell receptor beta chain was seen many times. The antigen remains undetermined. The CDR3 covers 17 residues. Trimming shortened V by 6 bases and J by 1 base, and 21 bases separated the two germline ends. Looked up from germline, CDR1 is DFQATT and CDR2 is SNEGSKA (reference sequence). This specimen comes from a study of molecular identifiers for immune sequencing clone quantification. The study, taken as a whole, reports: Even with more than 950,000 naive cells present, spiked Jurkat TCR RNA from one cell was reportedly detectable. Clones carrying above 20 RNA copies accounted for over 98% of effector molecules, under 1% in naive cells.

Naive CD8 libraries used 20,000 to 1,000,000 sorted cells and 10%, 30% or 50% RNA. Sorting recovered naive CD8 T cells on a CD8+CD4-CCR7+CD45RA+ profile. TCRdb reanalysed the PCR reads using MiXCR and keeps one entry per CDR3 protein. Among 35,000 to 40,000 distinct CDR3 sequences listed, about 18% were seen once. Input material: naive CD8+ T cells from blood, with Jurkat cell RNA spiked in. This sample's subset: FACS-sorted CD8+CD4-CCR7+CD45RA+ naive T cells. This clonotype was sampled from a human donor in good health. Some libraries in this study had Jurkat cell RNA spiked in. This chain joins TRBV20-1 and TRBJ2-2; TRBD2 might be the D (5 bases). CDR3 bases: TGCAGTGCCTCTCACGACCCGAGAGAGGGGAACACCGGGGAGCTGTTTTTT. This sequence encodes CSASHDPREGNTGELFF.